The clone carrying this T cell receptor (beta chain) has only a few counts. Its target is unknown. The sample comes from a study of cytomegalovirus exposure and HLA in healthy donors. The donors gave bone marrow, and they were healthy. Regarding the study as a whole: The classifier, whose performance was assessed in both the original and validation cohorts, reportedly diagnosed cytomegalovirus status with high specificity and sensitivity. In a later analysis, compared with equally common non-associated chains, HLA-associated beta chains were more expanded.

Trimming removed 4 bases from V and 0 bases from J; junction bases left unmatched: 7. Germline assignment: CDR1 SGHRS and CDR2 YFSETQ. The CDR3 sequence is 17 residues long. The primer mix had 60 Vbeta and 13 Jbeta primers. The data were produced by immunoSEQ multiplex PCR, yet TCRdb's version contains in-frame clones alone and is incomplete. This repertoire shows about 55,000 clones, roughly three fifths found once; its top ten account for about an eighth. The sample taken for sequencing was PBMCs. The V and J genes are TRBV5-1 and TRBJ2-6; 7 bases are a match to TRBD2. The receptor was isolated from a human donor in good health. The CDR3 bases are TGCGCCAGCAGCCGCGGGGACTACCTCTCTGGGGCCAACGTCCTGACTTTC. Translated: CASSRGDYLSGANVLTF.